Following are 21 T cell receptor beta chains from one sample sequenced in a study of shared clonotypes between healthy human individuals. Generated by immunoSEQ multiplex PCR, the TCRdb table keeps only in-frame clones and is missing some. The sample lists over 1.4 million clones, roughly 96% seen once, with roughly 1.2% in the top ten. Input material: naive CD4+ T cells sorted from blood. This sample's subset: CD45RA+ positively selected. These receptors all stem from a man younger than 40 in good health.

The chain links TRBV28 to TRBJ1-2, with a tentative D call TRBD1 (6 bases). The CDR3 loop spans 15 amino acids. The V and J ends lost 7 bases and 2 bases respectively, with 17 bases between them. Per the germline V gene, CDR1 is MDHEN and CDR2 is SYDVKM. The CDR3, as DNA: TGTGCCAGCAACATGCTGGGGGCTCCAAACTATGGCTACACCTTC. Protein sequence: CASNMLGAPNYGYTF.

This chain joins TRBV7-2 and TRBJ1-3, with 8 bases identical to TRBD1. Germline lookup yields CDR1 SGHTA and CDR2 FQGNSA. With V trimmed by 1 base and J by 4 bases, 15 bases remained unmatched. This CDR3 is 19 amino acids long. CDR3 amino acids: CASSLGGRGRGSTGNTIYF. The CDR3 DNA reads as TGTGCCAGCAGCTTAGGGGGCAGGGGGCGCGGTTCGACCGGAAACACCATATATTTT.

In DNA form, the CDR3 reads TGTGCCAGCAGCCCCTCTTACACCGGGGAGCTGTTTTTT. This codes for CASSPSYTGELFF. The V and J genes are TRBV2 and TRBJ2-2; D is uncertain. V lost 6 bases and J 3 bases, leaving 8 bases between the germline ends. Germline V gene sequence: CDR1 SNHLY, CDR2 FYNNEI. The CDR3 consists of 13 residues.

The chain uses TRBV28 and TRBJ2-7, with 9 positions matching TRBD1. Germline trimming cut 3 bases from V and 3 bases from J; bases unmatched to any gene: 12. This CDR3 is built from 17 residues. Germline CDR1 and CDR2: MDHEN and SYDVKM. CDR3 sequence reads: CASSLTTGGAIVYEQYF. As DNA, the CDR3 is TGTGCCAGCAGTTTGACCACAGGGGGCGCGATCGTCTACGAGCAGTACTTC.

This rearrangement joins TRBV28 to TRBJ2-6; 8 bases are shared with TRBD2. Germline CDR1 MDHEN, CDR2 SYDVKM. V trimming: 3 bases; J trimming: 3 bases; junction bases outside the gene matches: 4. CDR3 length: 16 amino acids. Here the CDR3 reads CASSLERELGANVLTF. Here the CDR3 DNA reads TGTGCCAGCAGTTTGGAGCGGGAGCTTGGGGCCAACGTCCTGACTTTC. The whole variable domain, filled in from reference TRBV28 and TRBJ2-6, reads DVKVTQSSRYLVKRTGEKVFLECVQDMDHENMFWYRQDPGLGLRLIYFSYDVKMKEKGDIPEGYSVSREKKERFSLILESASTNQTSMYLCASSLERELGANVLTFGAGSRLTVL.

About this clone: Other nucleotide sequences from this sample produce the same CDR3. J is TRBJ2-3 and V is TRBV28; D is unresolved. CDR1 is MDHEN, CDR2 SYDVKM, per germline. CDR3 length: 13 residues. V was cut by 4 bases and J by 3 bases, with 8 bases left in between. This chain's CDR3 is CASSSGSTDTQYF. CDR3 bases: TGTGCCAGCAGTTCCGGGTCAACAGATACGCAGTATTTT.

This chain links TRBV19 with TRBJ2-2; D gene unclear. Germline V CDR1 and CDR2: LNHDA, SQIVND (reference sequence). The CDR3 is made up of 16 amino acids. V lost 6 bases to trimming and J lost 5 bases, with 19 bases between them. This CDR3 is CASRFGHSLGTGELFF. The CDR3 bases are TGTGCCAGTAGATTTGGTCATTCTTTGGGGACCGGGGAGCTGTTTTTT.

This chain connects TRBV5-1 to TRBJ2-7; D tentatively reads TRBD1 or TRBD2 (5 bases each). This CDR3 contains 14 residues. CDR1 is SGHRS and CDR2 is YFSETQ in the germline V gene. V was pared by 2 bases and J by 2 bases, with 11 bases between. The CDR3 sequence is CASSFVGVTYEQYF. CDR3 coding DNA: TGCGCCAGCAGCTTTGTGGGGGTAACCTACGAGCAGTACTTC. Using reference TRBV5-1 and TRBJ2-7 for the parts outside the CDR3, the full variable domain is KAGVTQTPRYLIKTRGQQVTLSCSPISGHRSVSWYQQTPGQGLQFLFEYFSETQRNKGNFPGRFSGRQFSNSRSEMNVSTLELGDSALYLCASSFVGVTYEQYFGPGTRLTVT.

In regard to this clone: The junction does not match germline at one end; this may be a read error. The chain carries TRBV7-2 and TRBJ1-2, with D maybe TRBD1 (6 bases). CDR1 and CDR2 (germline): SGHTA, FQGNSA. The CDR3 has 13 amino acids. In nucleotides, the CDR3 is TGTGCCAGCAGTCCACCTGGGACGACGGGGGCGGCCTTC. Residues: CASSPPGTTGAAF.

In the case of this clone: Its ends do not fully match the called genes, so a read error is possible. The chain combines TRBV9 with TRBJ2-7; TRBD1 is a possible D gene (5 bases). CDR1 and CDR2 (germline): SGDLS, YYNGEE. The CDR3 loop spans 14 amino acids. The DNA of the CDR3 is TGTGCCAGCAGCGTACATGACAGTTCCTCCGAGCAGTACTTC. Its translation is CASSVHDSSSEQYF.

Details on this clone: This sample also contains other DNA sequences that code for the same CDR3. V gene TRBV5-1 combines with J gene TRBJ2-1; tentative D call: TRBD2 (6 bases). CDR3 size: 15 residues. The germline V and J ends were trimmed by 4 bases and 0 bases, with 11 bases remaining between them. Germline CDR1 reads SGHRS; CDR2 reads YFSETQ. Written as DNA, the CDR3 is TGCGCCAGCAGCCGGAGGGAGAGCTCCTACAATGAGCAGTTCTTC. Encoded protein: CASSRRESSYNEQFF.

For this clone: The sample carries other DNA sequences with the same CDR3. Here the CDR3 DNA reads TGTGCCACCAGCAGAGGGGGGGTTAGCAATCAGCCCCAGCATTTT. The encoded protein is CATSRGGVSNQPQHF. The chain links TRBV15 to TRBJ1-5, with a weak D call TRBD1 (5 bases). CDR1 is LNHNV, CDR2 YYDKDF, per germline (reference sequence). This CDR3 comprises 15 residues. With 1 base removed from V and 0 bases from J, the gap between germline ends came to 7 bases.

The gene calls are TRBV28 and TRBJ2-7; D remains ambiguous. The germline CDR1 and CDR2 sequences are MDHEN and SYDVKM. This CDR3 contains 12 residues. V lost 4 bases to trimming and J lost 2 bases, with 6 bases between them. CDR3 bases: TGTGCCAGCAGTTACCCAGCCTACGAGCAGTACTTC. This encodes CASSYPAYEQYF. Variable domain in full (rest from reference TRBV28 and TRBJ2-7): DVKVTQSSRYLVKRTGEKVFLECVQDMDHENMFWYRQDPGLGLRLIYFSYDVKMKEKGDIPEGYSVSREKKERFSLILESASTNQTSMYLCASSYPAYEQYFGPGTRLTVT.

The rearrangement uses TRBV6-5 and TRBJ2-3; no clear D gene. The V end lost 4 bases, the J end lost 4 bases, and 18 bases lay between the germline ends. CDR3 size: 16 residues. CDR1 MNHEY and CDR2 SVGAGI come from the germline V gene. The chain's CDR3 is CASSSSDARAADTQYF. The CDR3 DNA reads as TGTGCCAGCAGTTCCTCGGACGCAAGAGCAGCAGATACGCAGTATTTT.

Here the CDR3 reads CASSPRRAGTSGRHETQYF. DNA of the CDR3: TGTGCCAGTAGTCCTCGTAGGGCCGGGACTAGCGGGAGACACGAGACCCAGTACTTC. The chain recombines TRBV19 with TRBJ2-5, with 14 nucleotides matching TRBD2. CDR1 is LNHDA, CDR2 SQIVND, per germline (reference sequence). Unmatched junction bases numbered 16, after V lost 5 bases and J lost 5 bases. This CDR3 region has 19 residues.

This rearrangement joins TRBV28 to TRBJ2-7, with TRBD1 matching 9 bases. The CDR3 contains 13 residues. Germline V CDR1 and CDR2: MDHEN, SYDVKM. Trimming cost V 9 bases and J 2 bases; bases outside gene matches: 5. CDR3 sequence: CASTGTGPYEQYF. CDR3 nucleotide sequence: TGTGCCAGTACCGGGACAGGGCCCTACGAGCAGTACTTC.

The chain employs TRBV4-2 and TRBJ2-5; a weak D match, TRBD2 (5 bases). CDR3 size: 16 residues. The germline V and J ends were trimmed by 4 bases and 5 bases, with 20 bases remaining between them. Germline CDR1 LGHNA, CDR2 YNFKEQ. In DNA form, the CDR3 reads TGTGCCAGCAGCCCGGGGAAGAGCCCAGTCTGGGAGACCCAGTACTTC. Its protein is CASSPGKSPVWETQYF.

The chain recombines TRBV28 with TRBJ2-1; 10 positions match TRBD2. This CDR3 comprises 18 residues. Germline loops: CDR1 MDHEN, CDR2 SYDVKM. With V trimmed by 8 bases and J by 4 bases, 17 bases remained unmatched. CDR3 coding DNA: TGTGCCAGCGACTACTCTACCGGTACAGCGGGAGGGTACAATGAGCAGTTCTTC. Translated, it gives CASDYSTGTAGGYNEQFF.

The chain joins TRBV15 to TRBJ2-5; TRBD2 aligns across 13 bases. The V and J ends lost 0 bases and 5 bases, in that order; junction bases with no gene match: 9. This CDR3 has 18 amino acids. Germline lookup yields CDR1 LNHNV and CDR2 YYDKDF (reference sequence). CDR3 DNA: TGTGCCACCAGCAGAGAAAAACTAGCGGGAGGGCCTCGTGAGACCCAGTACTTC. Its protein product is CATSREKLAGGPRETQYF. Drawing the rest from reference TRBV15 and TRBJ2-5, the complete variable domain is DAMVIQNPRYQVTQFGKPVTLSCSQTLNHNVMYWYQQKSSQAPKLLFHYYDKDFNNEADTPDNFQSRRPNTSFCFLDIRSPGLGDTAMYLCATSREKLAGGPRETQYFGPGTRLLVL.

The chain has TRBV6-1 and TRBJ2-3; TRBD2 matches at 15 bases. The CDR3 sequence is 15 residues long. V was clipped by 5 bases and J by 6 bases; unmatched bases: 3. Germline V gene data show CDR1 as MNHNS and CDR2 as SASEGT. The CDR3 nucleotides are TGTGCCAGCAGTATCGGGACTAGCGGGAGGGATACGCAGTATTTT. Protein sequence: CASSIGTSGRDTQYF.

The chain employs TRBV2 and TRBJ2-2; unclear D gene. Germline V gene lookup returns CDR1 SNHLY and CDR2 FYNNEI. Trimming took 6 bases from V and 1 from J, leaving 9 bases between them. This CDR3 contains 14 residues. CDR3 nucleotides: TGTGCCAGCAGGAGTGCGGAGAACACCGGGGAGCTGTTTTTT. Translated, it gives CASRSAENTGELFF.